These T cell receptor beta chains were read from a single sample in a study of blood T cell repertoires in COVID-19. Some clones are missing from TCRdb's copy, which holds only in-frame ones; the method was immunoSEQ multiplex PCR. This table holds about 190,000 clones, approximately 91% found once. The sequencing sample was made of peripheral blood. The receptors originated from a man aged 35 to 55 with acute or convalescent COVID-19. Each CDR3 is given with its conserved first and last residue. Fields, in order: CDR3 DNA, CDR3 protein, J gene, D gene, V gene, clone size. A D gene is named only where the DNA matches it firmly. Clone size is shown for a subset of rows, as once, few, many or a class of expanded clone.

DNA: TGTGCCAGCTCACCCGGGGGGAACACTGAAGCTTTCTTT; CDR3: CASSPGGNTEAFF; J: TRBJ1-1; D: NA; V: TRBV18; size: few
DNA: TGTGCCTGGAGTGTTACGGACAGGGGGCGAGACACCATATATTTT; CDR3: CAWSVTDRGRDTIYF; J: TRBJ1-3; D: TRBD1; V: TRBV30; size: NA
DNA: TGCGCCAGCAGCTTGTGGGGAGCGGGGGGCGGAGAGACCCAGTACTTC; CDR3: CASSLWGAGGGETQYF; J: TRBJ2-5; D: TRBD2; V: TRBV5-1; size: NA
DNA: TGTGCCAGCAGTACCAGGACAGGGAATATACCTGGAAACACCATATATTTT; CDR3: CASSTRTGNIPGNTIYF; J: TRBJ1-3; D: TRBD1; V: TRBV6-2/TRBV6-3; size: NA
DNA: TGTGCCAGCAGTTTCGCGACAGTCGATAATTCACCCCTCCACTTT; CDR3: CASSFATVDNSPLHF; J: TRBJ1-6; D: NA; V: TRBV28; size: NA
DNA: TGTGCCAGCAGTTTAGCAGGGACTGAAGCTTTCTTT; CDR3: CASSLAGTEAFF; J: TRBJ1-1; D: NA; V: TRBV27; size: NA
DNA: TGCGCCAGCAGTCTTCACGGGGGTCGTACCTACGAGCAGTACTTC; CDR3: CASSLHGGRTYEQYF; J: TRBJ2-7; D: NA; V: TRBV4-3; size: NA
DNA: TGCGCCAGCAGCCAAGATAGTACTAGCGGGTGGTCCGAGACCCAGTACTTC; CDR3: CASSQDSTSGWSETQYF; J: TRBJ2-5; D: TRBD2; V: TRBV4-1; size: NA
DNA: TGCGCCAGCAGCTTGGCCGGGAACACTGAAGCTTTCTTT; CDR3: CASSLAGNTEAFF; J: TRBJ1-1; D: NA; V: TRBV5-1; size: few
DNA: TGTGCCAGCAGCAAAGAGCGTTTTGTGTGCAGGGCCCACGAGCAGTACTTC; CDR3: CASSKERFVCRAHEQYF; J: TRBJ2-7; D: NA; V: TRBV21-1; size: NA
DNA: TGCGCCAGCAGCTTGCCTGGGGGCGACGCAGATACGCAGTATTTT; CDR3: CASSLPGGDADTQYF; J: TRBJ2-3; D: NA; V: TRBV5-1; size: NA
DNA: TGTGCTAGTGGCACTAGCGGGGGGGACACAGATACGCAGTATTTT; CDR3: CASGTSGGDTDTQYF; J: TRBJ2-3; D: TRBD2; V: TRBV12-5; size: NA
DNA: TGCAGTGCCCCCTACGTCAGGGAGCAGTTCTTC; CDR3: CSAPYVREQFF; J: TRBJ2-1; D: NA; V: TRBV20-1; size: NA
DNA: TGTGCCAGCAGTTTATCCGCCTACAGGGTACAGCCCCAGCATTTT; CDR3: CASSLSAYRVQPQHF; J: TRBJ1-5; D: NA; V: TRBV27; size: NA
DNA: TGCGCCAGCAGCTTGGCTGGAGACTCTGGAAACACCATATATTTT; CDR3: CASSLAGDSGNTIYF; J: TRBJ1-3; D: NA; V: TRBV5-1; size: NA
DNA: TGTGCCAGCAGCCAATTTACAGGGACGAGCACTGAAGCTTTCTTT; CDR3: CASSQFTGTSTEAFF; J: TRBJ1-1; D: NA; V: TRBV3-1/TRBV3-2; size: NA
DNA: TGTGCCAGCAGCCAAGATTTAACTAGCGGGAGCAATGAGCAGTTCTTC; CDR3: CASSQDLTSGSNEQFF; J: TRBJ2-1; D: TRBD2; V: TRBV4-2; size: once
DNA: TGTGCCACCACGCCGGAGCGGGAGCGAAACTACGAGCAGTACTTC; CDR3: CATTPERERNYEQYF; J: TRBJ2-7; D: TRBD2; V: TRBV24-1; size: few
DNA: TGTGCCAGCAGTTTCGCGGCGGGGGGGCTCCATACGCAGTATTTT; CDR3: CASSFAAGGLHTQYF; J: TRBJ2-3; D: TRBD2; V: TRBV28; size: once
DNA: TGCGCCAGCAGCTTGGCGGGGACTTTGGGTATGGATGCACCCCTCCACTTT; CDR3: CASSLAGTLGMDAPLHF; J: TRBJ1-6; D: NA; V: TRBV5-1; size: NA
DNA: TGTGCCAGCAGCTTAGTAGGGACTAAAGAGACCCAGTACTTC; CDR3: CASSLVGTKETQYF; J: TRBJ2-5; D: TRBD2; V: TRBV7-9; size: NA
DNA: TGTGCCAGCAGCTCCGGACATTTCTTCACAGATACGCAGTATTTT; CDR3: CASSSGHFFTDTQYF; J: TRBJ2-3; D: NA; V: TRBV7-9; size: NA
DNA: TGCAGTGCTAGTGTCACTAGCGGGGGGTTGTGGGAGACCCAGTACTTC; CDR3: CSASVTSGGLWETQYF; J: TRBJ2-5; D: TRBD2; V: TRBV20-1; size: NA
DNA: TGTGCCAGCAGTTCCAGTCAACCGGGACAGGGGAGGGGAACTGAAGCTTTCTTT; CDR3: CASSSSQPGQGRGTEAFF; J: TRBJ1-1; D: TRBD1; V: TRBV27; size: NA
DNA: TGTGCCAGCAGCTCACAGGGTAGCGGGGGTAACACCGGGGAGCTGTTTTTT; CDR3: CASSSQGSGGNTGELFF; J: TRBJ2-2; D: TRBD2; V: TRBV7-2; size: NA
DNA: TGTGCCAGCTCAGAAGGGACAGGAGACAACTATGGCTACACCTTC; CDR3: CASSEGTGDNYGYTF; J: TRBJ1-2; D: TRBD1; V: TRBV18; size: NA
DNA: TGTGCCAGCAGCTTAGACGCGGGTACGCAGTATTTT; CDR3: CASSLDAGTQYF; J: TRBJ2-3; D: NA; V: TRBV7-3; size: NA
DNA: TGTGCCAGCAGCTCTGACAGGGTCTATGGCTACACCTTC; CDR3: CASSSDRVYGYTF; J: TRBJ1-2; D: TRBD1; V: TRBV7-8; size: once
DNA: TGTGCCAGCAGCCCGGGACTACTCTTCTACGAGCAGTACTTC; CDR3: CASSPGLLFYEQYF; J: TRBJ2-7; D: TRBD2; V: TRBV7-9; size: NA
DNA: TGTGCCAGCAGCCGGGAGGTCGAGGGCACTGAAGCTTTCTTT; CDR3: CASSREVEGTEAFF; J: TRBJ1-1; D: NA; V: TRBV13; size: once
DNA: TGTGCCAGCAGCTCTCCGAGAGAGAATTCACCCCTCCACTTT; CDR3: CASSSPRENSPLHF; J: TRBJ1-6; D: NA; V: TRBV13; size: NA
DNA: TGTGCCAGCACGAGGAGCTCCTACAATGAGCAGTTCTTC; CDR3: CASTRSSYNEQFF; J: TRBJ2-1; D: NA; V: TRBV12-3/TRBV12-4; size: once
DNA: TGTGCCAGCAGCTTAACGTCAGGGTATAGGAAGAGTAATGAAAAACTGTTTTTT; CDR3: CASSLTSGYRKSNEKLFF; J: TRBJ1-4; D: NA; V: TRBV7-6; size: NA
DNA: TGTGCCAGCAGCCAAGGGCCTGCGACTAGCACAGATACGCAGTATTTT; CDR3: CASSQGPATSTDTQYF; J: TRBJ2-3; D: NA; V: TRBV3-1/TRBV3-2; size: NA
DNA: TGCAGTGCTAGTCCCAAAAGACAGCGACGTCCCTACGAGCAGTACTTC; CDR3: CSASPKRQRRPYEQYF; J: TRBJ2-7; D: NA; V: TRBV20-1; size: NA
DNA: TGTGCCAGCAGTCCACGGGGAAATAGCAATCAGCCCCAGCATTTT; CDR3: CASSPRGNSNQPQHF; J: TRBJ1-5; D: NA; V: TRBV28; size: NA
DNA: TGTGCCAGCAGTTACACCCAGGACTTCCTCACCGGGGAGCTGTTTTTT; CDR3: CASSYTQDFLTGELFF; J: TRBJ2-2; D: NA; V: TRBV6-6; size: NA
DNA: TGTGCCAGCAGTGAAGCCTTGCCGGGAGGTGAAGCTTTCTTT; CDR3: CASSEALPGGEAFF; J: TRBJ1-1; D: NA; V: TRBV2; size: NA
DNA: TGTGCCAGCAGCTTAACCCTAGTGGGCGAGCAGTACTTC; CDR3: CASSLTLVGEQYF; J: TRBJ2-7; D: NA; V: TRBV7-2; size: NA
DNA: TGTGCCAGCAGCTTAGCTTCCAGGGTGGCGGGCTACACCTTC; CDR3: CASSLASRVAGYTF; J: TRBJ1-2; D: NA; V: TRBV7-8; size: NA
DNA: TGTGCCAGCAGTTACTCAGCGGGGGGGGTATACAATGAGCAGTTCTTC; CDR3: CASSYSAGGVYNEQFF; J: TRBJ2-1; D: TRBD2; V: TRBV6-2/TRBV6-3; size: NA
DNA: TGTGCCAGCAGTTTAGTACAGTACAATCAGCCCCAGCATTTT; CDR3: CASSLVQYNQPQHF; J: TRBJ1-5; D: NA; V: TRBV28; size: NA
DNA: TGTGCCAGCAGCCCCCAAGCCCGGGACAGGGGGGGCGAGCAGTACTTC; CDR3: CASSPQARDRGGEQYF; J: TRBJ2-7; D: TRBD1; V: TRBV9; size: NA
DNA: TGCGCCAGCAGCCAAGGACAGGCCCGGCAGCAGCAGTTCTTC; CDR3: CASSQGQARQQQFF; J: TRBJ2-1; D: TRBD1; V: TRBV5-1; size: NA
DNA: TGTGCCAGCAGCTCCGAAGGGACACTTAATTCACCCCTCCACTTT; CDR3: CASSSEGTLNSPLHF; J: TRBJ1-6; D: NA; V: TRBV7-6; size: NA
DNA: TGTGCCAGCAGTTTAATTCGGGACACTGAAGCTTTCTTT; CDR3: CASSLIRDTEAFF; J: TRBJ1-1; D: NA; V: TRBV12-3/TRBV12-4; size: NA
DNA: TGTGCCAGCAGCGCACAGGGGGCGGGCTATGGCTACACCTTC; CDR3: CASSAQGAGYGYTF; J: TRBJ1-2; D: TRBD1; V: TRBV7-9; size: NA
DNA: TGTGCCAGCAGTACCTCGACAGAAAACTATGGCTACACCTTC; CDR3: CASSTSTENYGYTF; J: TRBJ1-2; D: NA; V: TRBV28; size: once
DNA: TGTGCCAGCAGCTTAGCCAGTTGGGTCGAGCGTAGCTCCTACGAGCAGTACTTC; CDR3: CASSLASWVERSSYEQYF; J: TRBJ2-7; D: NA; V: TRBV11-2; size: NA
DNA: TGTGCCAGCAGTGAAGTCCGGGACAGGGTGAACACTGAAGCTTTCTTT; CDR3: CASSEVRDRVNTEAFF; J: TRBJ1-1; D: TRBD1; V: TRBV2; size: NA
DNA: TGTGCCAGTAGTTCCGGGACTAGCGGATACGAGCAGTACTTC; CDR3: CASSSGTSGYEQYF; J: TRBJ2-7; D: TRBD2; V: TRBV19; size: NA
DNA: TGTGCCAGCAGCTCCCGGGACAGGGGAATACAAGAGACCCAGTACTTC; CDR3: CASSSRDRGIQETQYF; J: TRBJ2-5; D: TRBD1; V: TRBV5-4; size: NA